The T cell receptor (beta chain) under discussion was sequenced for a study of blood T cell repertoires in COVID-19 (dated by TCRdb to 2018 to 2021). Describing the broader study: Samples covering the acute and convalescent phases of COVID-19 were provided by collaborators in the United States, Italy and Spain. The repertoires were released in a freely available public database meant as a resource for research on the immune response to SARS-CoV-2. Subjects who had been exposed to COVID-19, were actively infected with it, or had recovered from it provided the deeply sampled blood TCRbeta repertoires that made up the dataset. Where available, HLA class I and class II types were taken from metadata supplied by the sample provider and were not determined by assay-based typing. The sample metadata nearly always contained a de-identified subject ID, COVID-19 status, age in years and sex. The samples were drawn from the first 160 participants of the ongoing ImmuneRACE study and from 950 to 1,500 subjects provided by 6 global collaborators. The prospective study material was composed of cDNA or gDNA derived from T cells, B-cell-depleted T cells, or PBMCs.

The immunoSEQ Assay, a bias-controlled multiplex PCR, was used to amplify TCRbeta CDR3 regions from genomic DNA. Processing in the source paper ran as follows. Within the assay, amplification of reference gene primers was used to estimate how many nucleated cells each sample contained. Sequence reads were collapsed and filtered to measure the absolute abundance of every unique TCRbeta CDR3 rearrangement. Productive Simpson clonality was computed per sample as the square root of Simpson's diversity index over productive rearrangements. This is the immuneACCESS table as TCRdb keeps it, with only in-frame sequences that have V and J called. A part of the clones is gone; compared with another copy, unresolved V genes explain less than half, and the rest is unexplained. That table furnishes V, J and clone size, whereas the DNA furnished D and trimming. The sample contains about 98,000 clones, 81% of them found a single time. The ten biggest clones cover about 10% of the sample.

From cysteine to phenylalanine, the CDR3 is 15 amino acids long. The DNA shown is the 45-base CDR3, in frame from base 1. Here V drops 2 bases and J drops 8 bases, and the junction holds 7 bases not matched to any gene. Per the germline V gene, KGHSH is the CDR1 and LQKENI is the CDR2. A word on this clone: Its antigen has not been determined. Base-call qualities are not available, and no considerably larger clone is one nucleotide away.

Collaborating institutions collected whole blood in K2EDTA tubes following their own protocols. For TCRbeta analysis, collaborator samples were shipped as frozen whole blood, as isolated PBMCs, or as DNA extracted from either sample type. Broad study findings and their caveats: The quantity of clinical and demographic metadata differed by source and by participant and was supplied without curation.

The chain links TRBV18 with TRBJ1-5; TRBD1 agrees with 9 junctional bases. The sequenced material came from peripheral blood. This sequence was found in a woman over 75 with acute or convalescent COVID-19. At the DNA level, the sequence is TGTGCCAGCTCACCAGGGGACAGGGCGGGAGAGCCCCAGCATTTT. This encodes CASSPGDRAGEPQHF.